The 8 T cell receptor beta chains below all came from one sample that was sequenced in a study of response to subunit inactivated influenza vaccine. TCRdb redid the calling of the RT-PCR reads with MiXCR, one entry per CDR3 protein. The sample has more than 450,000 distinct CDR3 sequences, approximately 10% seen once. These data were also filed under a second study, of T cells expressing NK-cell markers. From that report: For TCR beta, cDNA was produced by 5'RACE template switching with UMIs.

The input for sequencing was PBMCs from blood, taken on the day of vaccination. These receptors originate from a man aged 50 to 60 who received an inactivated influenza vaccine.

CDR3 region: CASSLQGRPPLHF. DNA of the CDR3: TGTGCCAGCAGCCTACAGGGGAGACCACCCCTCCACTTT. The V call is TRBV5-6, the J call TRBJ1-6; 7 bases agree with TRBD1. Germline CDR1 reads SGHDT; CDR2 reads YYEEEE. This CDR3 is 13 amino acids long. V shed 4 bases and J 11 bases; nucleotides not matched to a gene: 6.

This chain links TRBV9 with TRBJ2-1; D is undetermined. Deletions cut 0 bases from V and 10 bases from J, with 14 bases between. Per germline, CDR1 SGDLS and CDR2 YYNGEE. The CDR3 covers 14 residues. CDR3 nucleotide sequence: TGTGCCAGCAGCGTAGTCGGTGGCCTAGGGGAGCAGTTCTTC. Translating it yields CASSVVGGLGEQFF.

This clonotype came up a few times. This chain joins TRBV5-6 and TRBJ2-3, with TRBD1 as a possible D gene (6 bases). This CDR3 has 14 amino acids. Trimming removed 4 bases at V and 5 bases at J, with 14 bases between. Germline V gives CDR1 SGHDT, CDR2 YYEEEE. In DNA form, the CDR3 reads TGTGCCAGCAGCCAGGGGTCTAGTAAAGATACGCAGTATTTT. This sequence encodes CASSQGSSKDTQYF.

Many counts were recorded for this clonotype. The V gene is TRBV12-3 or TRBV12-4, the J gene TRBJ2-1; 8 bases line up with TRBD2. After removal of 3 bases from V and 3 bases from J, the junction contained 4 bases not matched to a gene. This CDR3 spans 15 amino acids. CDR3 residues: CASSFTSGLYNEQFF. The CDR3 coding sequence is TGTGCCAGCAGTTTCACTAGCGGACTCTACAATGAGCAGTTCTTC.

This clonotype was counted between two and nine times. The V gene is TRBV5-1, the J gene TRBJ2-2; D is possibly TRBD1 or TRBD2 (6 bases each). The CDR3 has 17 residues. V was cut by 4 bases and J by 0 bases, with 16 bases left in between. Germline values: CDR1 SGHRS, CDR2 YFSETQ. The CDR3 DNA is TGCGCCAGCAGCGGACCACGGGGGCCTGCGAACACCGGGGAGCTGTTTTTT. Its translation: CASSGPRGPANTGELFF.

The sample holds a few counts of this clonotype. The V and J genes are TRBV12-3 or TRBV12-4 and TRBJ1-5; D gene uncertain. The CDR3 loop spans 14 amino acids. V dropped 8 bases and J dropped 1 base, with 12 bases sitting between them. CDR3: CASVVGGSNQPQHF. CDR3 bases: TGTGCCAGCGTCGTGGGAGGAAGCAATCAGCCCCAGCATTTT.

In this sample, this clonotype turned up many times. The chain links TRBV11-2 to TRBJ2-5; D may be TRBD2 (5 bases). Germline CDR1 SGHAT, CDR2 FQNNGV. The CDR3 runs to 14 residues. Trimming shortened V by 4 bases and J by 2 bases, and 11 bases separated the two germline ends. The CDR3 coding sequence is TGTGCCAGCAGCTCGGACCGGGAACAAGAGACCCAGTACTTC. The encoded protein is CASSSDREQETQYF.

The rearrangement uses TRBV20-1 and TRBJ1-1, with 9 bases fitting TRBD1. The V segment lost 0 bases and the J segment 5 bases; nucleotides outside the gene matches: 4. This CDR3 has 14 residues. Germline lookup yields CDR1 DFQATT and CDR2 SNEGSKA (reference sequence). The CDR3, as DNA: TGCAGTGCTAGAGAAACCGGGACAGGGACTGAAGCTTTCTTT. Protein: CSARETGTGTEAFF.